Shown below are 29 T cell receptor beta chains from a single sample sequenced in a study of long-term antiretroviral therapy in people with HIV. Version v3.0 of the immunoSEQ assay ran at survey level. Assay used: immunoSEQ multiplex PCR; TCRdb lists only in-frame clones, some missing. The profile covers 38,000 or so clones, with 75% to 90% appearing a single time and around 5% taken by the ten largest. The sequencing here drew on unsorted PBMCs, taken 1.5 years after starting antiretroviral therapy. These receptors originate from a young man with HIV.

This CDR3 reads CASSLRSRISEQYF. The CDR3 DNA sequence: TGTGCCAGCAGCTTGCGTTCGCGAATATCCGAGCAGTACTTC. The rearrangement joins TRBV5-4 to TRBJ2-7, with D uncertain. There are 14 residues in the CDR3. Germline V gene lookup returns CDR1 SGHNT and CDR2 YYREEE (reference sequence). V lost 1 base, J lost 6 bases, and 14 bases lay in between.

The V call is TRBV7-9, the J call TRBJ2-5; 7 bases are a match to TRBD1. Germline V CDR1 and CDR2: SEHNR, FQNEAQ (reference sequence). V lost 5 bases and J lost 3; bases outside the gene matches: 12. The CDR3 totals 16 residues. The CDR3 sequence is CASSARFATGKETQYF. The CDR3 region has the DNA TGTGCCAGCAGCGCCCGCTTTGCGACAGGGAAAGAGACCCAGTACTTC.

This chain joins TRBV15 and TRBJ2-4; possibly TRBD1 or TRBD2 for D (5 bases each). Germline loops: CDR1 LNHNV, CDR2 YYDKDF (reference sequence). The CDR3 is made up of 15 amino acids. The V gene lost 0 bases and the J gene lost 9 bases, with 15 bases spanning the gap. CDR3 nucleotides: TGTGCCACCAGCAGAGATATATCTATTGGGGGCATTCAGTACTTC. Amino acids: CATSRDISIGGIQYF.

The chain uses TRBV29-1 and TRBJ2-5, with D possibly matching TRBD1 (5 bases). This CDR3 comprises 12 residues. Deletions cut 3 bases from V and 4 bases from J, with 9 bases between. The germline CDR1 and CDR2 sequences are SQVTM and ANQGSEA. The chain's CDR3 is CSVDRAGETQYF. The CDR3 DNA follows: TGCAGCGTTGACAGGGCTGGAGAGACCCAGTACTTC.

The chain's CDR3 is CARSSRYGRSSNQPQHF. The CDR3 DNA follows: TGTGCCAGAAGCTCGCGTTACGGGCGAAGTAGCAATCAGCCCCAGCATTTT. The rearrangement links TRBV5-3 to TRBJ1-5; the D is unclear. TRBV5-3 qualifies as an ORF whose function is uncertain. The germline V and J ends were trimmed by 3 bases and 0 bases, with 16 bases remaining between them. The CDR3 is 17 residues long.

V usage is TRBV20-1 and J usage is TRBJ1-2, with a tentative D call TRBD1 (6 bases). Germline-derived CDR1 and CDR2 are DFQATT and SNEGSKA (reference sequence). Trimming removed 1 base at V and 7 bases at J, with 7 bases between. The CDR3 loop spans 11 amino acids. CDR3 region: CSARVQGGYTF. In DNA, the CDR3 is TGCAGTGCTAGAGTACAGGGTGGCTACACCTTC.

The CDR3 DNA reads as TGTGCCTGGACCGGGGACGGAAACACCATATATTTT. It encodes CAWTGDGNTIYF. This chain joins TRBV30 and TRBJ1-3, with D maybe TRBD1 (5 bases). The CDR3 sequence is 12 residues long. The germline V gene encodes CDR1 GTSNPN and CDR2 SVGIG (reference sequence). Trimming shortened V by 4 bases and J by 4 bases, and 8 bases separated the two germline ends. Drawing the rest from reference TRBV30 and TRBJ1-3, the complete variable domain is SQTIHQWPATLVQPVGSPLSLECTVEGTSNPNLYWYRQAAGRGLQLLFYSVGIGQISSEVPQNLSASRPQDRQFILSSKKLLLSDSGFYLCAWTGDGNTIYFGEGSWLTVV.

This chain links TRBV28 with TRBJ2-5; D not resolved. This CDR3 has 14 residues. Germline V gene data show CDR1 as MDHEN and CDR2 as SYDVKM. V lost 1 base and J 5 bases, leaving 11 bases between the germline ends. The CDR3 bases are TGTGCCAGCAGTTTATCCCAGACTGGGGAGACCCAGTACTTC. Translation: CASSLSQTGETQYF.

This clone came up a few times. V gene TRBV29-1 combines with J gene TRBJ2-7; D is uncertain. Germline CDR1 and CDR2: SQVTM and ANQGSEA. Trimming stripped 4 bases from V and 3 bases from J, with 7 bases between. The CDR3 contains 11 residues. The CDR3 spells CSVAEGYEQYF. CDR3 DNA sequence: TGCAGCGTTGCCGAAGGCTACGAGCAGTACTTC.

The chain recombines TRBV18 with TRBJ1-4; TRBD1 aligns across 8 bases. V shed 3 bases, J shed 9 bases, and the junction held 3 bases outside the gene matches. Germline V gives CDR1 KGHSH, CDR2 LQKENI. The CDR3 spans 13 residues. The CDR3 sequence is CASSPGQAKKLFF. The CDR3 coding sequence is TGTGCCAGCTCACCGGGACAGGCGAAAAAACTGTTTTTT.

This chain links TRBV11-2 with TRBJ2-2; D tentatively fits TRBD1 or TRBD2 (5 bases each). V lost 3 bases and J 0 bases, leaving 8 bases between the germline ends. Germline V gene lookup returns CDR1 SGHAT and CDR2 FQNNGV. This CDR3 is built from 15 residues. Here the CDR3 reads CASSLRGANTGELFF. The DNA of the CDR3 is TGTGCCAGCAGCTTGAGGGGAGCGAACACCGGGGAGCTGTTTTTT. Looking up the rest from reference TRBV11-2 and TRBJ2-2 gives the full variable domain: EAGVAQSPRYKIIEKRQSVAFWCNPISGHATLYWYQQILGQGPKLLIQFQNNGVVDDSQLPKDRFSAERLKGVDSTLKIQPAKLEDSAVYLCASSLRGANTGELFFGEGSRLTVL.

This chain connects TRBV18 to TRBJ2-5; TRBD2 might be the D (5 bases). Germline values: CDR1 KGHSH, CDR2 LQKENI. Trimming removed 3 bases from V and 7 bases from J, with 9 bases in between. The CDR3 is made up of 12 amino acids. CDR3 protein: CASSPLGGTQYF. CDR3 DNA: TGTGCCAGCTCACCCCTAGGAGGGACCCAGTACTTC.

Regarding this clone: Other DNA sequences of this sample code for an identical CDR3. The gene calls are TRBV14 and TRBJ2-7; TRBD2 matches 8 bases. J lost 6 bases, V lost 4 bases, and 5 bases had no gene match. Germline values: CDR1 SGHDN, CDR2 FVKESK. The CDR3 is 13 amino acids. This CDR3 reads CASSPGTRVEQYF. The CDR3 coding sequence is TGTGCCAGCAGCCCCGGGACTAGAGTCGAGCAGTACTTC.

The V call is TRBV27, the J call TRBJ2-7; 7 bases fit TRBD2. The CDR3 runs 18 residues. V shed 3 bases, J shed 7 bases, and the junction held 21 bases outside the gene matches. Germline V gene lookup returns CDR1 MNHEY and CDR2 SMNVEV (reference sequence). CDR3 in amino acids: CASSLTLNLASGRGEQYF. The CDR3 coding sequence is TGTGCCAGCAGTTTGACCCTAAACCTGGCTAGCGGAAGAGGGGAGCAGTACTTC.

This chain uses TRBV29-1 with TRBJ2-7; D not certain. Trimming pared 5 bases from V and 2 bases from J, leaving 10 bases between. The germline CDR1 and CDR2 sequences are SQVTM and ANQGSEA. The CDR3 has 12 residues. The CDR3 coding sequence is TGCAGCGTTTCCGGTCTGACCTACGAGCAGTACTTC. The encoded protein is CSVSGLTYEQYF.

The rearrangement joins TRBV27 to TRBJ2-1; 7 bases are a match to TRBD1. The CDR3 is made up of 15 amino acids. Looked up from germline, CDR1 is MNHEY and CDR2 is SMNVEV (reference sequence). V gave up 5 bases and J gave up 2 bases; unmatched junction bases: 6. The CDR3 bases are TGTGCCAGCAGTCCGGACAGGATCCCCTACAATGAGCAGTTCTTC. Protein: CASSPDRIPYNEQFF.

This clone was observed a few times. The V gene is TRBV6-1, the J gene TRBJ2-7; 8 bases line up with TRBD1. Germline V gene sequence: CDR1 MNHNS, CDR2 SASEGT. The junction had 4 bases not matched to a gene; V was cut back by 3 bases and J by 0 bases. The CDR3 extends over 15 amino acids. CDR3: CASSEGQALSYEQYF. CDR3 nucleotides: TGTGCCAGCAGTGAGGGACAGGCGCTCTCCTACGAGCAGTACTTC.

The V gene is TRBV30, the J gene TRBJ2-3; D ambiguous. The CDR3 is made up of 12 amino acids. CDR1 is GTSNPN and CDR2 is SVGIG in the germline V gene (reference sequence). The V end lost 0 bases, the J end lost 1 base, and 2 bases lay between the germline ends. For the CDR3, the DNA is TGTGCCTGGAGTGTTGGCACAGATACGCAGTATTTT. It yields the protein CAWSVGTDTQYF.

The J gene is TRBJ2-7, the V gene TRBV5-6; D gene uncertain. V was shortened by 1 base and J by 6 bases, with 17 bases between the two germline ends. CDR1 is SGHDT and CDR2 is YYEEEE in the germline V gene. The CDR3 has 15 residues. CDR3 sequence reads: CASSLLLAPRGEQYF. CDR3 nucleotide sequence: TGTGCCAGCAGCTTGCTGTTGGCCCCCCGTGGCGAGCAGTACTTC.

The V and J genes are TRBV18 and TRBJ2-2; weak D call: TRBD1 (6 bases). Germline V gene data show CDR1 as KGHSH and CDR2 as LQKENI. CDR3 length equals 16 residues. The germline V and J ends were trimmed by 3 bases and 8 bases, with 19 bases remaining between them. The CDR3 region is CASSPNLPDSSGELFF. CDR3 nucleotides: TGTGCCAGCTCACCTAACTTGCCGGACAGCTCGGGGGAGCTGTTTTTT.

The CDR3 is CASSLTWGRAYEQYF. CDR3 coding DNA: TGTGCCAGCAGCTTGACTTGGGGGAGGGCCTACGAGCAGTACTTC. The chain recombines TRBV14 with TRBJ2-7; 7 nucleotides line up with TRBD2. Trimming at V came to 5 bases and at J to 2 bases, leaving 9 bases not matched to a gene. This CDR3 contains 15 residues. CDR1 SGHDN and CDR2 FVKESK come from the germline V gene.

Only one count was recorded for this clone. The rearrangement uses TRBV11-2 and TRBJ1-5; maybe TRBD1 (6 bases). The CDR3 extends over 14 amino acids. V was shortened by 5 bases and J by 7 bases, with 15 bases between the two germline ends. The V gene's germline CDR1 is SGHAT and CDR2 FQNNGV. CDR3 residues: CASSLRQTGQPQHF. The DNA for the CDR3 is TGTGCCAGCAGCCTCCGACAGACAGGCCAGCCCCAGCATTTT.

The chain employs TRBV28 and TRBJ1-2, with a weak D call TRBD1 (6 bases). The CDR3 consists of 14 residues. Germline V gene lookup returns CDR1 MDHEN and CDR2 SYDVKM. The ends were cut back, 5 bases at V and 4 bases at J, with 14 bases in the middle. The CDR3 here is CASSTGRGFYGYTF. For the CDR3, the DNA is TGTGCCAGCAGTACAGGGAGGGGTTTCTATGGCTACACCTTC.

The chain couples TRBV28 to TRBJ2-2; 10 nucleotides line up with TRBD2. The CDR3 loop spans 15 amino acids. V gave up 3 bases and J gave up 6 bases; unmatched junction bases: 4. Germline CDR1 MDHEN, CDR2 SYDVKM. DNA for the CDR3: TGTGCCAGCAGTTTTCGGCTAGCGGGAGCCGGGGAGCTGTTTTTT. The encoded protein is CASSFRLAGAGELFF. Full variable domain (rest looked up from reference TRBV28 and TRBJ2-2): DVKVTQSSRYLVKRTGEKVFLECVQDMDHENMFWYRQDPGLGLRLIYFSYDVKMKEKGDIPEGYSVSREKKERFSLILESASTNQTSMYLCASSFRLAGAGELFFGEGSRLTVL.

The chain combines TRBV29-1 with TRBJ2-1, with TRBD2 identical over 12 bases. With V trimmed by 0 bases and J by 7 bases, 16 bases remained unmatched. Germline CDR1 reads SQVTM; CDR2 reads ANQGSEA. The CDR3 has 19 residues. The CDR3 DNA is TGCAGCGTTGAAGACCCGGGACTAGCGGGTAGTCGTCGTGGTAATGAGCAGTTCTTC. It translates to CSVEDPGLAGSRRGNEQFF.

V usage is TRBV5-4 and J usage is TRBJ1-1; possible D gene TRBD1, 6 bases. The V end was cut by 6 bases, the J end by 4 bases, with 13 bases between. The CDR3 runs to 13 residues. Germline CDR1 and CDR2: SGHNT and YYREEE (reference sequence). The chain's CDR3 is CASTTGMRTEAFF. The CDR3 nucleotides are TGTGCCAGCACCACAGGGATGCGCACTGAAGCTTTCTTT.

The chain joins TRBV28 to TRBJ1-1; D may be TRBD1 (5 bases). Trimming left V 9 bases short and J 11 bases short, with 16 bases between. The CDR3 runs to 11 residues. Germline V CDR1 and CDR2: MDHEN, SYDVKM. In DNA, the CDR3 is TGTGCCAGTAACCTCCGGGGGACTGCTTTCTTT. Amino acids: CASNLRGTAFF. The full variable domain, in which reference TRBV28 and TRBJ1-1 provide the parts outside the CDR3, is DVKVTQSSRYLVKRTGEKVFLECVQDMDHENMFWYRQDPGLGLRLIYFSYDVKMKEKGDIPEGYSVSREKKERFSLILESASTNQTSMYLCASNLRGTAFFGQGTRLTVV.

This clone has a handful of counts. V usage is TRBV19 and J usage is TRBJ2-7, with 10 positions matching TRBD1. Trimming removed 4 bases from V and 3 bases from J; junction bases left unmatched: 6. Germline assignment: CDR1 LNHDA and CDR2 SQIVND (reference sequence). The CDR3 sequence is 15 residues long. The CDR3 sequence: CASSKLGDRGYEQYF. CDR3 nucleotide sequence: TGTGCCAGTAGTAAACTCGGGGACAGGGGCTACGAGCAGTACTTC.

The chain has TRBV27 and TRBJ2-2; a weak D match, TRBD2 (6 bases). CDR1 and CDR2 (germline): MNHEY, SMNVEV (reference sequence). CDR3 length equals 16 residues. V was pared by 0 bases and J by 5 bases, with 13 bases between. CDR3 residues: CASSLSISGGTGELFF. The CDR3 nucleotides read TGTGCCAGCAGTTTATCGATTAGCGGTGGAACCGGGGAGCTGTTTTTT.